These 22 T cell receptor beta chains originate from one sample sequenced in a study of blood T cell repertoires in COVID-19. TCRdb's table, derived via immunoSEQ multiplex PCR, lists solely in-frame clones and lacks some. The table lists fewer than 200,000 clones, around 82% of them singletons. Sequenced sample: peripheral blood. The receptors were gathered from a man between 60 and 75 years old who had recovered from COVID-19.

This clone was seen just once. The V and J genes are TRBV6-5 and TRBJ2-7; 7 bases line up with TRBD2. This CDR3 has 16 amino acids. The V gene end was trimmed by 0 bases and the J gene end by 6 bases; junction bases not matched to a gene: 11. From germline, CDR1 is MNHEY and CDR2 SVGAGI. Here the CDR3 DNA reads TGTGCCAGCAGTTACTCGACCGGACTAGGGCGGCTCGAGCAGTACTTC. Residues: CASSYSTGLGRLEQYF.

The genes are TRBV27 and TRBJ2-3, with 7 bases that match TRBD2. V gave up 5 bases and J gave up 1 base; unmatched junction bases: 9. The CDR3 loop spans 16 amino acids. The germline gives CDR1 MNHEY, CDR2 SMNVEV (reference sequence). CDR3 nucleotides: TGTGCCAGCAGTCCCGAGCGGGGAGGGGGCACAGATACGCAGTATTTT. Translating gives CASSPERGGGTDTQYF.

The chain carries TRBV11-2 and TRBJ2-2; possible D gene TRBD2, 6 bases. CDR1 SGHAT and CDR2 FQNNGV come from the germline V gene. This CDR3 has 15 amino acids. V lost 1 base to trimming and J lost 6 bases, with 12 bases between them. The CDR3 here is CASSLGLGEAGELFF. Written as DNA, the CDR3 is TGTGCCAGCAGCTTAGGGCTGGGGGAGGCCGGGGAGCTGTTTTTT.

The chain's CDR3 is CASSYSPGSEEKLFF. Here the CDR3 DNA reads TGTGCCAGCAGTTACTCGCCGGGATCAGAAGAAAAACTGTTTTTT. This chain uses TRBV6-5 with TRBJ1-4; D call uncertain. V shed 0 bases and J shed 8 bases, with 13 bases lying between them. Germline V gives CDR1 MNHEY, CDR2 SVGAGI. CDR3 length equals 15 residues.

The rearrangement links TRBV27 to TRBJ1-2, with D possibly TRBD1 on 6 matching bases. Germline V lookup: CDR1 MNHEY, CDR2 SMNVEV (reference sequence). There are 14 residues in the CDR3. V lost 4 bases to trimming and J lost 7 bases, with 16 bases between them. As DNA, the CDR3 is TGTGCCAGCAGTTCTCAGGGGTCACGAGGTGGCTACACCTTC. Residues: CASSSQGSRGGYTF.

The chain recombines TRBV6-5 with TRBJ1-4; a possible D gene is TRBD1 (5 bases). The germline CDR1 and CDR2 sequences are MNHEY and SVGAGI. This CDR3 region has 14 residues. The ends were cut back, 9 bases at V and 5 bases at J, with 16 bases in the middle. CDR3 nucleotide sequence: TGTGCCAGTAGAAGGGTACCAGGGAATGAAAAACTGTTTTTT. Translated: CASRRVPGNEKLFF.

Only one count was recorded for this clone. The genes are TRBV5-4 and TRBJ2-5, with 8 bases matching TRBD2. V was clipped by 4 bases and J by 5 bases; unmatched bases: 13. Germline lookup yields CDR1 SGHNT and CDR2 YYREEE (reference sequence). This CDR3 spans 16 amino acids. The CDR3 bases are TGTGCCAGCAGCACCCGACTAGCGTGGGAGGGGGAGACCCAGTACTTC. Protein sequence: CASSTRLAWEGETQYF.

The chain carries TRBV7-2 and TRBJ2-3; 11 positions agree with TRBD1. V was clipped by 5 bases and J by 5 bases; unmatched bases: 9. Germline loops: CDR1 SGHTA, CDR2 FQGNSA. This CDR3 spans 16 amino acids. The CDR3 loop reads CASSPPGTGGRDTQYF. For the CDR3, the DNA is TGTGCCAGCAGCCCCCCCGGGACAGGGGGTCGAGATACGCAGTATTTT.

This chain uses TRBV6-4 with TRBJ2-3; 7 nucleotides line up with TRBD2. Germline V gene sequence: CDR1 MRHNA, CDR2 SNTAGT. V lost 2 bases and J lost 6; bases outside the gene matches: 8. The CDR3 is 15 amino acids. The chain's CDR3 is CASSDEWRGLDTQYF. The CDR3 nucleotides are TGTGCCAGCAGTGACGAATGGCGGGGGTTGGATACGCAGTATTTT.

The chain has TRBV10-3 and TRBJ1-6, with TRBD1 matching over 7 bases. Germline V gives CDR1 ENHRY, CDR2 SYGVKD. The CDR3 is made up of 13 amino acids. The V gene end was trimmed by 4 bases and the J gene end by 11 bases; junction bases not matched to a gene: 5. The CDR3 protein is CAISALQGTPLHF. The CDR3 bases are TGTGCCATCAGTGCTTTACAGGGGACACCCCTCCACTTT.

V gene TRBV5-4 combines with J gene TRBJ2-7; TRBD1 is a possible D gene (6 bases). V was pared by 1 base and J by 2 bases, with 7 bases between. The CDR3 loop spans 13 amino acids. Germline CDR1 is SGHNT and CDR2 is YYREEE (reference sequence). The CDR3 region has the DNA TGTGCCAGCAGCTTGACAGGGACCTACGAGCAGTACTTC. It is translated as CASSLTGTYEQYF. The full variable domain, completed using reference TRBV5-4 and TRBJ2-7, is ETGVTQSPTHLIKTRGQQVTLRCSSQSGHNTVSWYQQALGQGPQFIFQYYREEENGRGNFPPRFSGLQFPNYSSELNVNALELDDSALYLCASSLTGTYEQYFGPGTRLTVT.

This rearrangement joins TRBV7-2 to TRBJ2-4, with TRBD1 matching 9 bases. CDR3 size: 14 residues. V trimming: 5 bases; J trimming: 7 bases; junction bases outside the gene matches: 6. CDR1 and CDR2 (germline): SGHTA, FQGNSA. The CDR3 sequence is CASSGGQGGNIQYF. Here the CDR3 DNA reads TGTGCCAGCAGCGGGGGACAGGGAGGGAACATTCAGTACTTC.

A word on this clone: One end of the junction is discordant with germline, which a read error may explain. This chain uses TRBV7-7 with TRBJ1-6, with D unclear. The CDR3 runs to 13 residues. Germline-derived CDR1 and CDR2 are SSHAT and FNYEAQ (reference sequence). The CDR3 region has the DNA TGTGCTAGCAGCTTAAGGGAGGGCTCACCCCTCCACTTT. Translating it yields CASSLREGSPLHF.

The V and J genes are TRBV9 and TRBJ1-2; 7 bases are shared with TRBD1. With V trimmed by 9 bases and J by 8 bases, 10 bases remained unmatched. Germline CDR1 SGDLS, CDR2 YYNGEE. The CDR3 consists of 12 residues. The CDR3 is CATHDRVKGYTF. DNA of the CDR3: TGTGCCACCCACGACAGGGTAAAAGGCTACACCTTC.

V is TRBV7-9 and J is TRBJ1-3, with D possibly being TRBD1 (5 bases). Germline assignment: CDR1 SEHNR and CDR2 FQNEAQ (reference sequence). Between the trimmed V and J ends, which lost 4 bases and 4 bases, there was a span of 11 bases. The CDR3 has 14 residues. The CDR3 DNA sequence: TGTGCCAGCAGCTATGGGACTTCAGGAAACACCATATATTTT. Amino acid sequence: CASSYGTSGNTIYF. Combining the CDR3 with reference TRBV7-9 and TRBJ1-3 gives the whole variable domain DTGVSQNPRHKITKRGQNVTFRCDPISEHNRLYWYRQTLGQGPEFLTYFQNEAQLEKSRLLSDRFSAERPKGSFSTLEIQRTEQGDSAMYLCASSYGTSGNTIYFGEGSWLTVV.

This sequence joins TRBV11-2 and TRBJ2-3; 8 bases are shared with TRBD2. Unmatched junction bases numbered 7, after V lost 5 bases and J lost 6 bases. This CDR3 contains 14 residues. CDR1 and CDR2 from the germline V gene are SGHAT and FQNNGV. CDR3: CASSRGVAGDTQYF. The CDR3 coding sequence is TGTGCCAGCAGCCGGGGGGTAGCGGGGGATACGCAGTATTTT.

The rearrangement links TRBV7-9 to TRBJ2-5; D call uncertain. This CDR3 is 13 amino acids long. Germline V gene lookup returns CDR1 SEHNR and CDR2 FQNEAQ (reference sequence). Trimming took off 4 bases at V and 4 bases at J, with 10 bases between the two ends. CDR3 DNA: TGTGCCAGCAGCTCATCTTCGGGAGAGACCCAGTACTTC. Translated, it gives CASSSSSGETQYF.

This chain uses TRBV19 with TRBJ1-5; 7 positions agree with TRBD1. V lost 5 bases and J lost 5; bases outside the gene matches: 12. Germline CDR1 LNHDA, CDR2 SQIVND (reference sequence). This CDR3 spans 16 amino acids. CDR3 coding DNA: TGTGCCAGTAGTCCTCCCCCGACAGGGACTCATCAGCCCCAGCATTTT. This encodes CASSPPPTGTHQPQHF. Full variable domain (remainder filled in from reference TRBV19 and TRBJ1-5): DGGITQSPKYLFRKEGQNVTLSCEQNLNHDAMYWYRQDPGQGLRLIYYSQIVNDFQKGDIAEGYSVSREKKESFPLTVTSAQKNPTAFYLCASSPPPTGTHQPQHFGDGTRLSIL.

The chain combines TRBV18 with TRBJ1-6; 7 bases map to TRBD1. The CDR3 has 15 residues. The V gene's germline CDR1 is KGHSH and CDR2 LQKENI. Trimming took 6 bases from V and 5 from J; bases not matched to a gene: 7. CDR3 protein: CASSLETGNNSPLHF. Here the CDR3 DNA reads TGTGCCAGCTCTCTAGAGACAGGGAATAATTCACCCCTCCACTTT.

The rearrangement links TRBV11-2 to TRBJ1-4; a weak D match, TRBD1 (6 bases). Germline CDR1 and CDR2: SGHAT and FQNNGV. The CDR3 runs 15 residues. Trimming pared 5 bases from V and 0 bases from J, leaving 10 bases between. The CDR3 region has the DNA TGTGCCAGCAGCCCCGGACAGACAACTAATGAAAAACTGTTTTTT. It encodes CASSPGQTTNEKLFF.

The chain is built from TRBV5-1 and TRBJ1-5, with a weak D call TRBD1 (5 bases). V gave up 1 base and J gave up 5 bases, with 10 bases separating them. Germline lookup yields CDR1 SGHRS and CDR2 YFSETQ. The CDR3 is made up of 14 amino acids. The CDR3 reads CASSLTGQDQPQHF. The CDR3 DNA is TGCGCCAGCAGCTTGACAGGCCAAGATCAGCCCCAGCATTTT.

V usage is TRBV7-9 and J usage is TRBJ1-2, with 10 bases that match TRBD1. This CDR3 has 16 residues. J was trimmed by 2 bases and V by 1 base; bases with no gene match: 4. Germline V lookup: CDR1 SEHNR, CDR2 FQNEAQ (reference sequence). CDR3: CASSLGGDRGNYGYTF. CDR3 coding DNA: TGTGCCAGCAGCTTAGGAGGGGACAGGGGAAACTATGGCTACACCTTC.